A single sample gave rise to the 19 T cell receptor beta chains below, sequenced in a study of persistence of HIV-infected CD4 T cells. Stimulation used around 10 ug/mL lysate from CMV-infected fibroblasts. Memory cells lacking CD40L and CD69 with high CD45RO were sorted. The libraries were made with immunoSEQ version 4 in survey mode. Clones were sequenced by immunoSEQ multiplex PCR, and TCRdb holds only the in-frame ones, with some missing. Of 25,000 to 30,000 clones listed, about 80% are singletons. These receptors lack a known antigen. Sequenced here: CD4+ T cells sorted from PBMCs after approximately 19-hour stimulation, sampled from a patient who received antiretroviral therapy. The receptors were sampled from an adult woman with HIV who was CMV-seropositive.

The rearrangement links TRBV11-2 to TRBJ2-6; 7 nucleotides match TRBD2. CDR1 and CDR2 (germline): SGHAT, FQNNGV. This CDR3 has 18 amino acids. Losses at the gene ends were 1 base for V and 1 base for J; bases not matched to a gene: 7. The CDR3: CASSLGLLGGSGANVLTF. The CDR3 DNA reads TGTGCCAGCAGCTTAGGACTTCTCGGGGGGTCTGGGGCCAACGTCCTGACTTTC.

The J gene is TRBJ1-1, the V gene TRBV2; D is perhaps TRBD1 (5 bases). Per germline, CDR1 SNHLY and CDR2 FYNNEI. This CDR3 has 13 residues. With 4 bases removed from V and 3 bases from J, the gap between germline ends came to 9 bases. DNA for the CDR3: TGTGCCAGCAGTGTGGAAGGGGACACTGAAGCTTTCTTT. This gives the protein CASSVEGDTEAFF.

This chain's CDR3 is CASRGGTVASGANVLTF. The CDR3 DNA reads TGTGCCAGTAGAGGGGGGACCGTAGCCTCTGGGGCCAACGTCCTGACTTTC. V is TRBV19 and J is TRBJ2-6; tentatively, D is TRBD1 or TRBD2 (6 bases each). The germline gives CDR1 LNHDA, CDR2 SQIVND (reference sequence). Trimming took off 6 bases at V and 0 bases at J, with 15 bases between the two ends. This CDR3 comprises 17 residues.

DNA of the CDR3: TGTGCGAGCGGGAAGGGATTGAACACTGAAGCTTTCTTT. This gives the protein CASGKGLNTEAFF. The V call is TRBV7-9, the J call TRBJ1-1; D gene ambiguous. The CDR3 has 13 amino acids. Germline-derived CDR1 and CDR2 are SEHNR and FQNEAQ (reference sequence).

This clone was counted once. V gene TRBV28 combines with J gene TRBJ1-2; 7 nucleotides agree with TRBD1. Germline values: CDR1 MDHEN, CDR2 SYDVKM. J gave up 0 bases and V 4 bases, and 5 bases lay outside the gene matches. The CDR3 consists of 15 residues. Here the CDR3 DNA reads TGTGCCAGCAGTTCCTCAGGGGGTTCTAACTATGGCTACACCTTC. Translating gives CASSSSGGSNYGYTF.

The J gene is TRBJ2-1, the V gene TRBV6-5; unclear D gene. V dropped 6 bases and J dropped 0 bases, with 12 bases sitting between them. CDR3 length equals 15 residues. Germline loops: CDR1 MNHEY, CDR2 SVGAGI. This chain's CDR3 is CASSQTWSSYNEQFF. CDR3 nucleotide sequence: TGTGCCAGCAGCCAGACCTGGAGCTCCTACAATGAGCAGTTCTTC.

This chain joins TRBV5-6 and TRBJ2-7; D call uncertain. The CDR3 covers 11 residues. V was cut by 4 bases and J by 5 bases, with 7 bases left in between. The V gene's germline CDR1 is SGHDT and CDR2 YYEEEE. This CDR3 reads CASSRVDEQYF. The CDR3 DNA reads as TGTGCCAGCAGCCGCGTCGACGAGCAGTACTTC.

This chain joins TRBV28 and TRBJ1-2; perhaps TRBD1 as D (5 bases). V gave up 7 bases and J gave up 2 bases, with 17 bases separating them. Germline V gene sequence: CDR1 MDHEN, CDR2 SYDVKM. The CDR3 covers 15 residues. CDR3 bases: TGTGCCAGCATCCCACTGGGGCAGTTCAACTATGGCTACACCTTC. Amino acid sequence: CASIPLGQFNYGYTF.

A word on this clone: Other nucleotide sequences in the sample specify the same CDR3. The chain links TRBV5-4 to TRBJ1-2, with no clear D. Trimming stripped 2 bases from V and 3 bases from J, with 8 bases between. CDR3 size: 13 residues. From germline, CDR1 is SGHNT and CDR2 YYREEE (reference sequence). CDR3 sequence reads: CASSLHRDYGYTF. The CDR3 nucleotides are TGTGCCAGCAGCTTACACAGAGACTATGGCTACACCTTC. The full variable domain, completed using reference TRBV5-4 and TRBJ1-2, is ETGVTQSPTHLIKTRGQQVTLRCSSQSGHNTVSWYQQALGQGPQFIFQYYREEENGRGNFPPRFSGLQFPNYSSELNVNALELDDSALYLCASSLHRDYGYTFGSGTRLTVV.

This clone has only one observation. The V and J genes are TRBV6-5 and TRBJ1-1; D is unresolved. The CDR3 is 14 residues long. Trimming shortened V by 2 bases and J by 5 bases, and 12 bases separated the two germline ends. Germline values: CDR1 MNHEY, CDR2 SVGAGI. In DNA form, the CDR3 reads TGTGCCAGCAGTTACAACGCCCTCACTACTGAAGCTTTCTTT. Its protein product is CASSYNALTTEAFF.

The chain links TRBV3-1 (or the pseudogene TRBV3-2) to TRBJ1-2; D remains unclear. The germline V gene encodes CDR1 LGHDT and CDR2 YNNKEL (reference sequence). With 1 base removed from V and 4 bases from J, the gap between germline ends came to 13 bases. The CDR3 runs 15 residues. This CDR3 reads CASSQGASQAYGYTF. The DNA of the CDR3 is TGTGCCAGCAGCCAAGGGGCTTCCCAGGCCTATGGCTACACCTTC.

This clone was observed once. The chain is built from TRBV6-5 and TRBJ2-4, with 10 nucleotides matching TRBD1. With 7 bases clipped from V and 6 bases from J, the junction kept 9 bases outside the gene matches. The CDR3 runs 15 residues. Germline assignment: CDR1 MNHEY and CDR2 SVGAGI. Here the CDR3 reads CASTSSGTGANIQYF. DNA of the CDR3: TGTGCCAGCACCTCAAGCGGGACAGGGGCAAACATTCAGTACTTC.

The CDR3 is CASSLPRDTLAKNIQYF. DNA for the CDR3: TGTGCCAGCAGCTTACCCCGGGACACTTTAGCCAAAAACATTCAGTACTTC. The J gene is TRBJ2-4, the V gene TRBV7-2; D possibly corresponds to TRBD1 (6 bases). Germline V gene lookup returns CDR1 SGHTA and CDR2 FQGNSA. V lost 2 bases to trimming and J lost 0 bases, with 14 bases between them. The CDR3 runs 17 residues.

J is TRBJ2-3 and V is TRBV9; D is uncertain. The CDR3 has 15 residues. The germline CDR1 and CDR2 sequences are SGDLS and YYNGEE. Trimming left V 0 bases short and J 1 base short, with 9 bases between. The CDR3 here is CASSVVSFGTDTQYF. CDR3 DNA sequence: TGTGCCAGCAGCGTAGTCTCTTTCGGCACAGATACGCAGTATTTT. Together with reference TRBV9 and TRBJ2-3, the CDR3 gives the full variable domain: DSGVTQTPKHLITATGQRVTLRCSPRSGDLSVYWYQQSLDQGLQFLIQYYNGEERAKGNILERFSAQQFPDLHSELNLSSLELGDSALYFCASSVVSFGTDTQYFGPGTRLTVL.

This clone was found a few times. The chain links TRBV6-5 to TRBJ1-1; 7 nucleotides match TRBD1. V was pared by 8 bases and J by 7 bases, with 13 bases of the junction left unmatched. The CDR3 contains 14 residues. Germline V gene data show CDR1 as MNHEY and CDR2 as SVGAGI. The chain's CDR3 is CASLVNRGQVEAFF. In nucleotides, the CDR3 is TGTGCCAGCCTTGTGAACCGAGGACAGGTTGAAGCTTTCTTT.

The DNA of the CDR3 is TGTGCCAGTAGTATAGTAAGGATCTCTGGGGCCAACGTCCTGACTTTC. It is translated as CASSIVRISGANVLTF. The V gene is TRBV19, the J gene TRBJ2-6; no clear D. The V gene lost 1 base and the J gene lost 0 bases, with 7 bases spanning the gap. This CDR3 is 16 amino acids long. CDR1 is LNHDA and CDR2 is SQIVND in the germline V gene (reference sequence).

The CDR3 region has the DNA TGTGCCAGCAGATACAGTAATCAGCCCCAGCATTTT. Its translation: CASRYSNQPQHF. V usage is TRBV6-5 and J usage is TRBJ1-5, with unresolved D. V was cut by 6 bases and J by 4 bases, with 7 bases left in between. Germline V gene data show CDR1 as MNHEY and CDR2 as SVGAGI. CDR3 length: 12 residues.

The chain is built from TRBV21-1 and TRBJ1-1; the listed D gene, TRBD1, was not tested against the DNA. TRBV21-1 is a listed pseudogene. The CDR3 consists of 14 residues. CDR3 region: CASSKGWGQPEAFF. CDR3 DNA sequence: TGTGCCAGCAGCAAAGGATGGGGACAGCCTGAAGCTTTCTTT.

This sequence joins TRBV5-1 and TRBJ2-3; TRBD1 matches 11 bases. This CDR3 is built from 14 residues. Germline V gene sequence: CDR1 SGHRS, CDR2 YFSETQ. The J segment lost 7 bases and the V segment lost 4 bases, leaving 5 bases of the junction unmatched. CDR3 loop: CASSPGQGAYTQYF. CDR3 DNA sequence: TGCGCCAGCAGCCCTGGACAGGGGGCATATACGCAGTATTTT.